This TCR beta chain is from a study of T cells after yellow fever vaccination. MiXCR, run by TCRdb on the 5' RACE reads, gives a single entry per CDR3 protein. The table has 150,000 to 200,000 distinct CDR3 sequences, 5.5% to 7.5% seen once; the top ten hold just under 3%. The CDR3 runs 13 residues. The germline V and J ends were trimmed by 4 bases and 3 bases, with 10 bases remaining between them. The germline CDR1 and CDR2 sequences are LGHNA and YNFKEQ. This TCR derives from a man aged 18-30 years who received the YFV17D yellow fever vaccine. The specimen was CD4+ T cells sorted from PBMCs, collected on the day of the first yellow fever vaccination. The V gene is TRBV4-2, the J gene TRBJ2-7; no reliable D call. DNA for the CDR3: TGTGCCAGCAGCCTCCGGCTCCACTACGAGCAGTACTTC. Its protein product is CASSLRLHYEQYF.